These 29 T cell receptor beta chains share one sample of origin, sequenced in a study of blood T cell repertoires in COVID-19. Method: immunoSEQ multiplex PCR; TCRdb's copy keeps in-frame clones and lacks some. Of hundreds of thousands of clones listed, around 87% are singletons. Sequenced sample: peripheral blood. These receptors all come from a woman aged 45-65 years who had recovered from COVID-19.

This chain connects TRBV4-3 to TRBJ2-3, with TRBD2 matching 10 bases. The junction had 9 bases not matched to a gene; V was cut back by 0 bases and J by 6 bases. Germline V gene sequence: CDR1 LGHNA, CDR2 YSLEER. The CDR3 runs 17 residues. The CDR3 protein is CASSQDHLSSGSDTQYF. CDR3 DNA: TGCGCCAGCAGCCAAGATCATTTGTCTAGCGGGAGTGATACGCAGTATTTT.

This clone turned up a few times. The V and J genes are TRBV2 and TRBJ1-6, with 10 bases lining up with TRBD1. CDR1 and CDR2 from the germline V gene are SNHLY and FYNNEI. This CDR3 contains 15 residues. The V gene end was trimmed by 4 bases and the J gene end by 9 bases; junction bases not matched to a gene: 6. The CDR3 DNA reads TGTGCCAGCAGTGGTATGACAGGGGGCTCTTCACCCCTCCACTTT. This sequence encodes CASSGMTGGSSPLHF.

The genes are TRBV30 and TRBJ1-1; 7 bases line up with TRBD1. Germline V CDR1 and CDR2: GTSNPN, SVGIG (reference sequence). This CDR3 is 13 amino acids long. V gave up 2 bases and J gave up 11 bases; unmatched junction bases: 11. The CDR3 region has the DNA TGTGCCTGGAGTCTTGAGACAGGGCGCATGGCTTTCTTT. This codes for CAWSLETGRMAFF.

The gene calls are TRBV7-2 and TRBJ1-5; D ambiguous. CDR1 and CDR2 (germline): SGHTA, FQGNSA. With 2 bases removed from V and 7 bases from J, the gap between germline ends came to 9 bases. The CDR3 consists of 13 residues. The CDR3 reads CASSLPNLQPQHF. Written as DNA, the CDR3 is TGTGCCAGCAGCTTACCTAATCTACAGCCCCAGCATTTT.

The chain carries TRBV5-1 and TRBJ2-7, with D possibly matching TRBD2 (6 bases). Trimming took 0 bases from V and 3 from J, leaving 10 bases between them. Germline CDR1 is SGHRS and CDR2 is YFSETQ. The CDR3 contains 14 residues. CDR3 DNA: TGCGCCAGCAGCTTGGGTCGCGGGGACTACGAGCAGTACTTC. It codes for CASSLGRGDYEQYF.

The CDR3 DNA sequence: TGTGCCAGCAGCTTACAGGGGCCCCCCTATGGCTACACCTTC. Its protein is CASSLQGPPYGYTF. The V gene is TRBV7-2, the J gene TRBJ1-2, with D perhaps TRBD1 (6 bases). Germline assignment: CDR1 SGHTA and CDR2 FQGNSA. V was trimmed by 2 bases and J by 4 bases, leaving 11 bases between them. This CDR3 has 14 amino acids.

The chain has TRBV7-2 and TRBJ1-4, with 10 bases that match TRBD1. Germline CDR1 reads SGHTA; CDR2 reads FQGNSA. The CDR3 is 15 residues long. Trimming cost V 2 bases and J 8 bases; bases outside gene matches: 5. DNA of the CDR3: TGTGCCAGCAGCTTACATGGACAGGGGGGAGAAAAACTGTTTTTT. Its protein product is CASSLHGQGGEKLFF.

The chain carries TRBV9 and TRBJ2-3; TRBD2 matches at 8 bases. V dropped 5 bases and J dropped 2; count of bases not matched to a gene: 4. There are 14 residues in the CDR3. Per the germline V gene, CDR1 is SGDLS and CDR2 is YYNGEE. The CDR3: CASRLGLATDTQYF. DNA of the CDR3: TGTGCCAGCAGACTAGGACTAGCCACAGATACGCAGTATTTT.

This clone was observed once. V and J are TRBV6-5 and TRBJ1-2; a possible D gene is TRBD1 (6 bases). This CDR3 is 15 amino acids long. Germline V gives CDR1 MNHEY, CDR2 SVGAGI. The ends were cut back, 2 bases at V and 8 bases at J, with 18 bases in the middle. The CDR3 DNA reads TGTGCCAGCAGTTACGGCACAAAGGGGGGGCTCGGCTACACCTTC. This translates into CASSYGTKGGLGYTF.

This clone has a handful of counts. The chain employs TRBV10-3 and TRBJ1-1; maybe TRBD1 (5 bases). With 6 bases removed from V and 11 bases from J, the gap between germline ends came to 19 bases. CDR1 is ENHRY, CDR2 SYGVKD, per germline. The CDR3 loop spans 13 amino acids. CDR3 sequence: CAIRPGLILRAFF. In DNA form, the CDR3 reads TGTGCCATCAGGCCGGGACTCATTCTACGGGCTTTCTTT.

The rearrangement joins TRBV30 to TRBJ1-4; TRBD1 agrees at 8 bases. Germline V gene data show CDR1 as GTSNPN and CDR2 as SVGIG (reference sequence). The CDR3 has 12 residues. The V segment lost 8 bases and the J segment 6 bases; nucleotides outside the gene matches: 5. Here the CDR3 DNA reads TGTGCCCAGTCAGGGGGCGATGAAAAACTGTTTTTT. Translated, it gives CAQSGGDEKLFF. The whole variable domain, filled in from reference TRBV30 and TRBJ1-4, reads SQTIHQWPATLVQPVGSPLSLECTVEGTSNPNLYWYRQAAGRGLQLLFYSVGIGQISSEVPQNLSASRPQDRQFILSSKKLLLSDSGFYLCAQSGGDEKLFFGSGTQLSVL.

The chain links TRBV27 to TRBJ2-2; no firm D call. The CDR3 is made up of 14 amino acids. V was clipped by 2 bases and J by 4 bases, with 8 bases between them. CDR1 MNHEY and CDR2 SMNVEV come from the germline V gene (reference sequence). The CDR3 DNA follows: TGTGCCAGCAGTTTACGGGTGGGCACCGGGGAGCTGTTTTTT. Amino acid sequence: CASSLRVGTGELFF.

The chain links TRBV6-5 to TRBJ2-3; 7 bases line up with TRBD2. Germline assignment: CDR1 MNHEY and CDR2 SVGAGI. The V segment lost 7 bases and the J segment 2 bases; nucleotides outside the gene matches: 3. This CDR3 comprises 13 residues. The CDR3 reads CASTGTNTDTQYF. Here the CDR3 DNA reads TGTGCCAGCACCGGGACTAACACAGATACGCAGTATTTT.

This clone has a handful of counts. The chain is built from TRBV7-2 and TRBJ2-2; the match to TRBD1 covers 7 bases. Per germline, CDR1 SGHTA and CDR2 FQGNSA. The CDR3 is made up of 15 amino acids. V was clipped by 4 bases and J by 7 bases; unmatched bases: 9. The CDR3 DNA reads as TGTGCCAGCAGCTCCAACAGGGGTCGATACGGGGAGCTGTTTTTT. Translation gives CASSSNRGRYGELFF. The variable domain in full, completed from reference TRBV7-2 and TRBJ2-2, reads GAGVSQSPSNKVTEKGKDVELRCDPISGHTALYWYRQSLGQGLEFLIYFQGNSAPDKSGLPSDRFSAERTGGSVSTLTIQRTQQEDSAVYLCASSSNRGRYGELFFGEGSRLTVL.

The genes are TRBV30 and TRBJ1-6; 7 bases are shared with TRBD1. This CDR3 comprises 16 residues. With 4 bases clipped from V and 7 bases from J, the junction kept 13 bases outside the gene matches. Per the germline V gene, CDR1 is GTSNPN and CDR2 is SVGIG (reference sequence). CDR3 sequence: CAWTRVWGQLNSPLHF. The CDR3 nucleotides read TGTGCCTGGACCCGAGTATGGGGACAGCTAAATTCACCCCTCCACTTT. The full variable domain, with the rest looked up from reference TRBV30 and TRBJ1-6, is SQTIHQWPATLVQPVGSPLSLECTVEGTSNPNLYWYRQAAGRGLQLLFYSVGIGQISSEVPQNLSASRPQDRQFILSSKKLLLSDSGFYLCAWTRVWGQLNSPLHFGNGTRLTVT.

This clone has only one observation. The CDR3 here is CASSSSGGGAYEQYF. CDR3 nucleotide sequence: TGTGCCAGCAGCTCCAGCGGGGGAGGGGCCTACGAGCAGTACTTC. The chain carries TRBV28 and TRBJ2-7, with 8 bases aligning to TRBD2. Trimming removed 6 bases from V and 2 bases from J; junction bases left unmatched: 9. Germline-derived CDR1 and CDR2 are MDHEN and SYDVKM. The CDR3 consists of 15 residues.

This rearrangement joins TRBV6-2 or TRBV6-3 to TRBJ1-1, with D hard to call. The CDR3 sequence is 15 residues long. Germline CDR1 MNHEY, CDR2 SVGEGT. V was pared by 5 bases and J by 4 bases, with 17 bases between. DNA of the CDR3: TGTGCCAGCAGTCCCTTTCATGGAGGGTTCACTGAAGCTTTCTTT. Translation: CASSPFHGGFTEAFF.

This sequence joins TRBV27 and TRBJ2-7, with D possibly TRBD2 on 7 matching bases. Trimming pared 6 bases from V and 5 bases from J, leaving 23 bases between. Germline CDR1 reads MNHEY; CDR2 reads SMNVEV (reference sequence). The CDR3 covers 16 residues. CDR3 region: CASSATIGGHRDEQYF. In DNA, the CDR3 is TGTGCCAGCAGCGCTACCATCGGGGGGCACAGGGACGAGCAGTACTTC.

There are a few counts of this clone. The chain employs TRBV7-2 and TRBJ2-3; 10 nucleotides agree with TRBD2. The CDR3 contains 16 residues. CDR1 is SGHTA, CDR2 FQGNSA, per germline. V dropped 3 bases and J dropped 2; count of bases not matched to a gene: 5. CDR3 residues: CASSFLAGGFTDTQYF. As DNA, the CDR3 is TGTGCCAGCAGCTTTTTAGCGGGAGGATTCACAGATACGCAGTATTTT.

The chain couples TRBV15 to TRBJ1-2, with a tentative D call TRBD1 (6 bases). The CDR3 extends over 16 amino acids. Germline lookup yields CDR1 LNHNV and CDR2 YYDKDF (reference sequence). V was clipped by 7 bases and J by 1 base, with 19 bases between them. CDR3 bases: TGTGCCACCATAGGACAGACCACACGACATAACTATGGCTACACCTTC. This translates into CATIGQTTRHNYGYTF. The whole variable domain, remainder taken from reference TRBV15 and TRBJ1-2, is DAMVIQNPRYQVTQFGKPVTLSCSQTLNHNVMYWYQQKSSQAPKLLFHYYDKDFNNEADTPDNFQSRRPNTSFCFLDIRSPGLGDTAMYLCATIGQTTRHNYGYTFGSGTRLTVV.

This clone has just one count. This chain uses TRBV18 with TRBJ1-2; TRBD1 agrees at 8 bases. The CDR3 has 15 amino acids. J was trimmed by 1 base and V by 1 base; bases with no gene match: 2. CDR1 is KGHSH, CDR2 LQKENI, per germline. CDR3 DNA sequence: TGTGCCAGCTCACCACGGACAGGGAATAACTATGGCTACACCTTC. It is translated as CASSPRTGNNYGYTF.

The chain links TRBV27 to TRBJ2-7; D not resolved. CDR3 length: 15 amino acids. The V end lost 0 bases, the J end lost 2 bases, and 11 bases lay between the germline ends. Germline assignment: CDR1 MNHEY and CDR2 SMNVEV (reference sequence). The CDR3 DNA reads as TGTGCCAGCAGTTTATCGACGACAACGACCTACGAGCAGTACTTC. As protein: CASSLSTTTTYEQYF.

The J gene is TRBJ1-5, the V gene TRBV30, with D perhaps TRBD1 (5 bases). Germline V gives CDR1 GTSNPN, CDR2 SVGIG (reference sequence). The CDR3 runs 13 residues. For the CDR3, the DNA is TGTGCACTGGATTGGGGGGGATATCAGCCCCAGCATTTT. Residues: CALDWGGYQPQHF.

The chain is built from TRBV2 and TRBJ1-5; D not certain. Looked up from germline, CDR1 is SNHLY and CDR2 is FYNNEI. The V and J ends lost 7 bases and 5 bases respectively, with 18 bases between them. The CDR3 runs 15 residues. The CDR3 bases are TGTGCCAGCACTCAAGACATGGGTGCTTATCAGCCCCAGCATTTT. Its translation: CASTQDMGAYQPQHF. Drawing the rest from reference TRBV2 and TRBJ1-5, the complete variable domain is EPEVTQTPSHQVTQMGQEVILRCVPISNHLYFYWYRQILGQKVEFLVSFYNNEISEKSEIFDDQFSVERPDGSNFTLKIRSTKLEDSAMYFCASTQDMGAYQPQHFGDGTRLSIL.

This chain links TRBV28 with TRBJ2-7, with D possibly matching TRBD1 (6 bases). Germline V lookup: CDR1 MDHEN, CDR2 SYDVKM. V lost 5 bases and J lost 3, with 17 bases in between. The CDR3 contains 15 residues. DNA of the CDR3: TGTGCCAGCAGTACCACTATAACAGGGTTCTACGAGCAGTACTTC. It yields the protein CASSTTITGFYEQYF.

The V call is TRBV7-8, the J call TRBJ2-7; possibly TRBD2 for D (7 bases). Germline CDR1 reads SGHVS; CDR2 reads FQNEAQ. The CDR3 has 15 amino acids. With 4 bases removed from V and 3 bases from J, the gap between germline ends came to 16 bases. The CDR3 nucleotides read TGTGCCAGCAGCTCAACAGGGTGGGGGGGCTACGAGCAGTACTTC. The encoded protein is CASSSTGWGGYEQYF.

V and J are TRBV10-3 and TRBJ2-3, with TRBD2 matching 13 bases. Germline V gene data show CDR1 as ENHRY and CDR2 as SYGVKD. The V segment lost 3 bases and the J segment 4 bases; nucleotides outside the gene matches: 4. The CDR3 has 16 residues. CDR3 DNA: TGTGCCATCAGTGAAGGACTAGCGGGGGTCGCAGATACGCAGTATTTT. It codes for CAISEGLAGVADTQYF.

This chain uses TRBV2 with TRBJ1-1; unclear D gene. From germline, CDR1 is SNHLY and CDR2 FYNNEI. V was clipped by 6 bases and J by 4 bases, with 18 bases between them. The CDR3 extends over 15 amino acids. The CDR3 spells CASSLTLSEGTEAFF. The DNA for the CDR3 is TGTGCCAGCAGCTTGACCCTCTCGGAGGGCACTGAAGCTTTCTTT.

V usage is TRBV7-9 and J usage is TRBJ1-6, with a tentative D call TRBD1 (5 bases). V lost 5 bases to trimming and J lost 7 bases, with 15 bases between them. In germline, CDR1 is SEHNR, CDR2 FQNEAQ (reference sequence). This CDR3 spans 15 amino acids. CDR3 amino acids: CASSPSWGRNSPLHF. In DNA, the CDR3 is TGTGCCAGCAGCCCAAGTTGGGGCCGGAATTCACCCCTCCACTTT.